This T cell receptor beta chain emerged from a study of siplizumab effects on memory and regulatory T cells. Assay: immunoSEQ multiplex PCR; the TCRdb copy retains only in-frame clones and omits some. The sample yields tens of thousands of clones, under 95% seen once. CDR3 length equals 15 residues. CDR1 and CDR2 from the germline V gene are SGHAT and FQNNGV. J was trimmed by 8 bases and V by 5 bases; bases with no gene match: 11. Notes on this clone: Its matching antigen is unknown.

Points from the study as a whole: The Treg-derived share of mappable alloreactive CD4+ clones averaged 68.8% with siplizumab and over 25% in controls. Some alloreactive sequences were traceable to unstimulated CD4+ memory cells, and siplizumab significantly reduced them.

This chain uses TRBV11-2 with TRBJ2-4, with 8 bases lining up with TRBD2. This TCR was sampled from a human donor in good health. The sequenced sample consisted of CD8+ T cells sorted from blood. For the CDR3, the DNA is TGTGCCAGCAGCCCCATAGCGGGAAGTCGGGACATTCAGTACTTC. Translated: CASSPIAGSRDIQYF.